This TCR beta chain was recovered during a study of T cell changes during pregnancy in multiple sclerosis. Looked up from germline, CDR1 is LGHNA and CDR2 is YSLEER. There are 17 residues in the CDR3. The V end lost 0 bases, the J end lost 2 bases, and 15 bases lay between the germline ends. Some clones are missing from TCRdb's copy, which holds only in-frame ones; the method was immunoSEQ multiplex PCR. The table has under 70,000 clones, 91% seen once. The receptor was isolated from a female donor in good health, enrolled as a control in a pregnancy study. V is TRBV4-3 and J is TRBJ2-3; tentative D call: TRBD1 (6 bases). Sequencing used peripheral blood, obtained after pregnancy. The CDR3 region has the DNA TGCGCCAGCAGCCAAGAGGGCGTCAGGGGAAACACAGATACGCAGTATTTT. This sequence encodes CASSQEGVRGNTDTQYF.